The rows below give T cell receptor beta chains drawn from one sample of a study of cytomegalovirus exposure and HLA in healthy donors. This table comes from immunoSEQ multiplex PCR, and its TCRdb copy is limited to in-frame clones, with some not included. The sample includes fewer than 150,000 clones, approximately 74% seen only once; the top ten take 4% to 4.5%. Sequenced material: PBMCs. These receptor sequences come from a woman aged 35 to 49 in good health and CMV-seropositive. The CDR3 runs from the conserved cysteine through the conserved F or W. Each record gives: J gene, clone size, V gene, D gene, CDR3 DNA, CDR3 protein. The D gene is left open where the match is weak. Rows may omit the clone size; those that give it use once, few, many or a size class.

TRBJ1-5 | - | TRBV4-1 | TRBD1 | TGCGCCAGCAGCCAAGTGGGACAGGACAATCAGCCCCAGCATTTT | CASSQVGQDNQPQHF
TRBJ2-1 | once | TRBV10-1 | TRBD2 | TGCGCCAGCGTTTCCGGGACTACGACGGGGTGCAATGAGCAGTTCTTC | CASVSGTTTGCNEQFF
TRBJ1-4 | - | TRBV6-5 | TRBD1 | TGTGCCAGCAGTTCTTGGACAGGCCCTAATGAAAAACTGTTTTTT | CASSSWTGPNEKLFF
TRBJ2-7 | - | TRBV19 | TRBD1 | TGTGCCAGTAGCCCCGGGACAGGGGAGAGCGAGCAGTACTTC | CASSPGTGESEQYF
TRBJ2-1 | - | TRBV6-1 | - | TGTGCCAGCAGTGAGGAGGCGAGGCAGTTCTTC | CASSEEARQFF
TRBJ2-1 | few | TRBV9 | TRBD2 | TGTGCCAGCAGCACAGCGGGGGGGCCCCGTGAGCAGTTCTTC | CASSTAGGPREQFF
TRBJ2-1 | - | TRBV6-1 | TRBD1 | TGTGCCAGCAGCCGCGGGACAGGGACTTTCAATGAGCAGTTCTTC | CASSRGTGTFNEQFF
TRBJ1-3 | - | TRBV18 | - | TGTGCCAGCTCACCACAGGGGTCTGGAAACACCATATATTTT | CASSPQGSGNTIYF
TRBJ1-5 | - | TRBV30 | TRBD1 | TGTGCCTGGAGTGCTACAGGGGGTCAGCCCCAGCATTTT | CAWSATGGQPQHF
TRBJ1-2 | - | TRBV6-1 | - | TGTGCCAGCAGTGAATCCCGCGCAGGGGCCTATGGCTACACCTTC | CASSESRAGAYGYTF
TRBJ1-5 | - | TRBV5-8 | - | TGTGCCAGCAGCTTGGGACGGGACAATCAGCCCCAGCATTTT | CASSLGRDNQPQHF
TRBJ2-2 | - | TRBV30 | - | TGTGCCCAGTCCCTGGGGGCCCTAAACACCGGGGAGCTGTTTTTT | CAQSLGALNTGELFF
TRBJ1-3 | once | TRBV12-5 | TRBD1 | TGTGCTAGTGCGACAGGGTTCTTCTCTGGAAACACCATGTATTTT | CASATGFFSGNTMYF
TRBJ2-7 | - | TRBV11-2 | TRBD1 | TGTGCCAGCAGACGTTGGGGACAGGGAGTTTCCTACGAGCAGTACTTC | CASRRWGQGVSYEQYF
TRBJ1-1 | - | TRBV19 | - | TGTGCCAGTAGTATCCGCAGGAACACTGAAGCTTTCTTT | CASSIRRNTEAFF
TRBJ2-5 | few | TRBV7-9 | - | TGTTCCAGCAGCTTACTCTTGACCCAGTACTTC | CSSSLLLTQYF
TRBJ2-7 | - | TRBV29-1 | TRBD2 | TGCAGCGTTGAAGCTAGCGGGAGGGCCTGGGAGCAGTACTTC | CSVEASGRAWEQYF
TRBJ2-3 | - | TRBV5-1 | - | TGCGCCAGCAGCCCGCTACATGAGGGAGATACGCAGTATTTT | CASSPLHEGDTQYF
TRBJ2-7 | - | TRBV11-2 | TRBD2 | TGTGCCAGCAGCTCGGGACTAGCGATAAACGAGCAGTACTTC | CASSSGLAINEQYF
TRBJ1-2 | - | TRBV19 | - | TGTGCCGTACTGGTAGGGGGGGCAAACAGCTATGGCTACACCTTC | CAVLVGGANSYGYTF
TRBJ2-7 | few | TRBV5-1 | TRBD1 | TGCGCCAGCAGCTTGGGACAGGGCCTCTACGAGCAGTACTTC | CASSLGQGLYEQYF
TRBJ2-1 | - | TRBV7-8 | TRBD2 | TGTGCCAGCAGCTGGCCTAGCGGGGGGGCCAATAATGAGCAGTTCTTC | CASSWPSGGANNEQFF
TRBJ1-2 | - | TRBV21-1 | - | TGTGCCAGCAGCTTCCAGAATCAGGGGCGGTATGGCTACACCTTC | CASSFQNQGRYGYTF
TRBJ1-1 | - | TRBV7-6 | TRBD1 | TGTGCCAGCAGCTTACAGGGGGCTAGCACTGAAGCTTTCTTT | CASSLQGASTEAFF
TRBJ1-1 | - | TRBV14 | - | TGTGCCAGCAGCCCGTCCACTGAAGCTTTCTTT | CASSPSTEAFF
TRBJ2-4 | - | TRBV7-2 | - | TGTGCCAGCAGCTTAATGAGAGGGCCCAAAAACATTCAGTACTTC | CASSLMRGPKNIQYF
TRBJ2-4 | - | TRBV27 | TRBD1 | TGTGCCAGCAGTCTAAGACAGGGGGGCAAAAACATTCAGTACTTC | CASSLRQGGKNIQYF
TRBJ2-7 | few | TRBV29-1 | TRBD1 | TGCAGCGCCGGGACAGGTACCTACGAGCAGTACTTC | CSAGTGTYEQYF
TRBJ1-3 | few | TRBV29-1 | - | TGCAGCGTTGCCAAGAGCTCTGGAAACACCATATATTTT | CSVAKSSGNTIYF
TRBJ1-5 | - | TRBV25-1 | - | TGTGCCAGCAGTGATCATACAGGCCTTAGCAATCAGCCCCAGCATTTT | CASSDHTGLSNQPQHF
TRBJ1-1 | - | TRBV27 | - | TGTGCCAGCAGTTTAGAATTGCGGGGGGGGGAAGCTTTCTTT | CASSLELRGGEAFF
TRBJ2-1 | few | TRBV7-9 | TRBD2 | TGTGCCAGCACCCCTAGCGGTAGCTCCTACAATGAGCAGTTCTTC | CASTPSGSSYNEQFF
TRBJ2-1 | - | TRBV6-6 | - | TGTGCCAGCAGGTCCTTACTAGCCAATGAGCAGTTCTTC | CASRSLLANEQFF
TRBJ2-1 | - | TRBV19 | - | TGTGCCAGTAGTATCCCGTTAGTCTTGCCAAATGAGCAGTTCTTC | CASSIPLVLPNEQFF
TRBJ2-3 | - | TRBV14 | - | TGTGCCAGCAGCCAAGATCTATATACGCAGTATTTT | CASSQDLYTQYF
TRBJ2-7 | - | TRBV5-8 | - | TGTGCCAGCAGCCTCCTGAACACCTACGAGCAGTACTTC | CASSLLNTYEQYF
TRBJ2-5 | - | TRBV2 | TRBD2 | TGTGCCAGCAGAGGAGCGGGGGGGCACGAGACCCAGTACTTC | CASRGAGGHETQYF
TRBJ2-7 | - | TRBV5-6 | TRBD2 | TGTGCCAGCAGCTTGGTGCTAGCGGGAGCGGGGGAGCAGTACTTC | CASSLVLAGAGEQYF
TRBJ1-1 | - | TRBV18 | TRBD1 | TGTGCCAGCTCATCATTCTTTTCCGGGACAGAGATCATGAACACTGAAGCTTTCTTT | CASSSFFSGTEIMNTEAFF
TRBJ2-7 | - | TRBV29-1 | - | TGCAGCGTCGGACTACAGACTGACGCCTCAGGGGAGCAGTACTTC | CSVGLQTDASGEQYF
TRBJ1-5 | - | TRBV27 | - | TGTGCCAGCAGTTTAGCAGGAATGAACAATCAGCCCCAGCATTTT | CASSLAGMNNQPQHF
TRBJ2-7 | once | TRBV7-7 | TRBD2 | TGTGCTAGCAGCTGGTTAGCGGGATATAAAGGTGTCTACTTC | CASSWLAGYKGVYF
TRBJ1-2 | - | TRBV29-1 | - | TGCAGCGTTGCCGGGAAGGGCTACACCTTC | CSVAGKGYTF
TRBJ1-2 | - | TRBV27 | TRBD1 | TGTGCCAGCAGTCCCCTACAGACAGGGGACGGCTACACCTTC | CASSPLQTGDGYTF
TRBJ2-7 | - | TRBV6-1 | - | TGTGCCAGCAGTGAACAGCCAGGTGCGTGGTACGAGCAGTACTTC | CASSEQPGAWYEQYF